The 27 T cell receptor beta chains below all came from one sample that was sequenced in a study of cytomegalovirus exposure and HLA in healthy donors (dated by TCRdb to 2015 to 2018). The library was obtained by the immunoSEQ multiplex PCR assay. The multiplex PCR relied on a mix of 60 forward primers for TCR Vbeta segments and 13 reverse primers for TCR Jbeta segments. Drawn from immuneACCESS, this table holds only the in-frame rearrangements with V and J called that TCRdb kept. Clones are partly lost; checked studies trace under half to an unresolved V gene and leave the rest unexplained. For this sample the table gives around 100,000 clones, of which approximately 84% were detected only once. Of the sample, under 2.5% is held by the ten largest clones. The sequenced sample was PBMCs. All receptors come from a man younger than 35 in good health and CMV-seronegative.

V is TRBV6-5 and J is TRBJ1-5, with 8 bases fitting TRBD1. Germline CDR1 and CDR2: MNHEY and SVGAGI. V was pared by 4 bases and J by 6 bases, with 5 bases of the junction left unmatched. The CDR3 has 14 residues. The CDR3 sequence: CASSFGQGVQPQHF. The CDR3 nucleotides read TGTGCCAGCAGTTTCGGACAGGGTGTTCAGCCCCAGCATTTT.

This sequence joins TRBV7-3 and TRBJ2-2; D might be TRBD2 (5 bases). CDR1 and CDR2 from the germline V gene are SGHTA and FQGTGA. The germline V and J ends were trimmed by 6 bases and 6 bases, with 8 bases remaining between them. This CDR3 is built from 12 residues. The CDR3: CASRGSAGELFF. In nucleotides, the CDR3 is TGTGCCAGCAGGGGGAGCGCCGGGGAGCTGTTTTTT.

The chain joins TRBV15 to TRBJ2-7, with 13 bases lining up with TRBD2. The CDR3 is 16 amino acids. Germline V gene data show CDR1 as LNHNV and CDR2 as YYDKDF (reference sequence). Trimming removed 6 bases from V and 0 bases from J; junction bases left unmatched: 5. The CDR3, as DNA: TGTGCCACCAGGCCGACTAGCGGGAGGACCTCCTACGAGCAGTACTTC. Protein: CATRPTSGRTSYEQYF. The entire variable domain, with the rest obtained from reference TRBV15 and TRBJ2-7, is as follows: DAMVIQNPRYQVTQFGKPVTLSCSQTLNHNVMYWYQQKSSQAPKLLFHYYDKDFNNEADTPDNFQSRRPNTSFCFLDIRSPGLGDTAMYLCATRPTSGRTSYEQYFGPGTRLTVT.

This clone is a singleton in its sample. The gene calls are TRBV11-2 and TRBJ1-4; 9 bases are a match to TRBD1. V lost 1 base, J lost 12 bases, and 12 bases stayed unmatched. Germline lookup yields CDR1 SGHAT and CDR2 FQNNGV. The CDR3 has 16 amino acids. CDR3 DNA: TGTGCCAGCAGCTTAGGCCGCACAGGGGGCCCACGTGAACTGTTTTTT. Translation: CASSLGRTGGPRELFF.

The chain carries TRBV19 and TRBJ1-4; TRBD1 matches at 11 bases. V shed 3 bases and J 7 bases; nucleotides not matched to a gene: 7. Germline V gives CDR1 LNHDA, CDR2 SQIVND (reference sequence). The CDR3 covers 16 residues. The CDR3 spells CASSIGTGGSSEKLFF. CDR3 in DNA: TGTGCCAGTAGTATCGGGACAGGGGGTTCGTCTGAAAAACTGTTTTTT.

The chain combines TRBV5-5 with TRBJ1-5; D might be TRBD1 (6 bases). The V end lost 5 bases, the J end lost 4 bases, and 13 bases lay between the germline ends. The length of the CDR3 is 14 residues. CDR1 is SGHKS, CDR2 YYEKEE, per germline (reference sequence). The CDR3 DNA sequence: TGTGCCAGCAGACCGGGACAAGGAAATCAGCCCCAGCATTTT. Protein: CASRPGQGNQPQHF.

The chain has TRBV30 and TRBJ2-2, with D possibly TRBD2 on 6 matching bases. Germline lookup yields CDR1 GTSNPN and CDR2 SVGIG (reference sequence). The CDR3 runs 14 residues. Between the trimmed V and J ends, which lost 1 base and 7 bases, there was a span of 13 bases. The CDR3 nucleotides are TGTGCCTGGAGTGGGGGGACCGGGGGCGGGGAGCTGTTTTTT. Protein sequence: CAWSGGTGGGELFF. The variable domain in full, with the rest retrieved from reference TRBV30 and TRBJ2-2, is SQTIHQWPATLVQPVGSPLSLECTVEGTSNPNLYWYRQAAGRGLQLLFYSVGIGQISSEVPQNLSASRPQDRQFILSSKKLLLSDSGFYLCAWSGGTGGGELFFGEGSRLTVL.

The rearrangement uses TRBV5-6 and TRBJ1-3, with 10 nucleotides matching TRBD1. The germline V gene encodes CDR1 SGHDT and CDR2 YYEEEE. The CDR3 is 17 residues long. The junction had 9 bases not matched to a gene; V was cut back by 4 bases and J by 2 bases. The CDR3 region is CASSLTVGTGAGNTIYF. The CDR3 DNA is TGTGCCAGCAGCCTAACGGTGGGGACAGGGGCTGGAAACACCATATATTTT.

The CDR3 sequence: CAWSASRKNYGYTF. CDR3 bases: TGTGCCTGGAGTGCCTCGCGGAAAAACTATGGCTACACCTTC. The J gene is TRBJ1-2, the V gene TRBV30, with D uncertain. The CDR3 spans 14 residues. Trimming removed 1 base at V and 2 bases at J, with 11 bases between. Germline V gene data show CDR1 as GTSNPN and CDR2 as SVGIG (reference sequence). The variable domain in full, completed from reference TRBV30 and TRBJ1-2, reads SQTIHQWPATLVQPVGSPLSLECTVEGTSNPNLYWYRQAAGRGLQLLFYSVGIGQISSEVPQNLSASRPQDRQFILSSKKLLLSDSGFYLCAWSASRKNYGYTFGSGTRLTVV.

CDR3: CASSLWQGRPNGYTF. The CDR3, as DNA: TGTGCCAGCAGTTTATGGCAGGGGAGACCAAATGGCTACACCTTC. The chain links TRBV27 to TRBJ1-2, with a weak D call TRBD1 (6 bases). The V end was cut by 1 base, the J end by 6 bases, with 15 bases between. Germline V gene sequence: CDR1 MNHEY, CDR2 SMNVEV (reference sequence). The CDR3 length is 15 residues.

CDR3 bases: TGTGCCAGCAGCGTAGGAGCACCCAACTATGGCTACACCTTC. This encodes CASSVGAPNYGYTF. J is TRBJ1-2 and V is TRBV9, with no clear D. The CDR3 totals 14 residues. Germline-derived CDR1 and CDR2 are SGDLS and YYNGEE. Trimming left V 0 bases short and J 2 bases short, with 8 bases between.

The chain links TRBV5-1 to TRBJ2-7; TRBD2 aligns across 7 bases. The CDR3 spans 13 residues. From germline, CDR1 is SGHRS and CDR2 YFSETQ. J gave up 2 bases and V 4 bases, and 3 bases lay outside the gene matches. CDR3 loop: CASSPGLAYEQYF. In DNA form, the CDR3 reads TGCGCCAGCAGCCCCGGACTAGCCTACGAGCAGTACTTC.

This chain connects TRBV19 to TRBJ2-4; 13 bases line up with TRBD2. CDR1 is LNHDA and CDR2 is SQIVND in the germline V gene (reference sequence). The CDR3 is 21 residues long. V was pared by 1 base and J by 0 bases, with 12 bases of the junction left unmatched. DNA of the CDR3: TGTGCCAGTAGTATAGGGGAGAGGGGACTAGCGGGGAACTTAGCCAAAAACATTCAGTACTTC. It yields the protein CASSIGERGLAGNLAKNIQYF.

The chain carries TRBV11-2 and TRBJ2-2; TRBD2 matches at 12 bases. V shed 3 bases, J shed 5 bases, and the junction held 4 bases outside the gene matches. Germline assignment: CDR1 SGHAT and CDR2 FQNNGV. This CDR3 contains 16 residues. CDR3 sequence: CASSFRLAGDTGELFF. CDR3 nucleotides: TGTGCCAGCAGCTTTCGACTAGCGGGAGATACCGGGGAGCTGTTTTTT.

The chain recombines TRBV18 with TRBJ1-1, with TRBD1 identical over 10 bases. This CDR3 is 14 amino acids long. V shed 4 bases, J shed 6 bases, and the junction held 5 bases outside the gene matches. Germline V gives CDR1 KGHSH, CDR2 LQKENI. The CDR3 nucleotides are TGTGCCAGCTCACTGGACAGGGGGTTCGCTGAAGCTTTCTTT. It yields the protein CASSLDRGFAEAFF.

The rearrangement links TRBV19 to TRBJ2-5; D is perhaps TRBD1 (7 bases). Trimming pared 2 bases from V and 2 bases from J, leaving 12 bases between. From germline, CDR1 is LNHDA and CDR2 SQIVND (reference sequence). The CDR3 has 15 amino acids. For the CDR3, the DNA is TGTGCCAGTAGTATACAGGGGGGATTTCAAGAGACCCAGTACTTC. Amino acids: CASSIQGGFQETQYF. Looking up the rest from reference TRBV19 and TRBJ2-5 gives the full variable domain: DGGITQSPKYLFRKEGQNVTLSCEQNLNHDAMYWYRQDPGQGLRLIYYSQIVNDFQKGDIAEGYSVSREKKESFPLTVTSAQKNPTAFYLCASSIQGGFQETQYFGPGTRLLVL.

The chain combines TRBV7-4 with TRBJ1-4; 7 nucleotides agree with TRBD1. Germline V gene sequence: CDR1 SGHVT, CDR2 SQSDAQ. This CDR3 comprises 18 residues. V gave up 4 bases and J gave up 0 bases; unmatched junction bases: 11. DNA of the CDR3: TGTGCCAGCAGCTCAACCCGGGACAGCAATGCAACTAATGAAAAACTGTTTTTT. Translated: CASSSTRDSNATNEKLFF.

The chain links TRBV6-5 to TRBJ2-7, with 8 bases lining up with TRBD1. The trim removed 6 bases at V and 6 bases at J, leaving 13 bases unmatched. The germline CDR1 and CDR2 sequences are MNHEY and SVGAGI. The CDR3 has 15 amino acids. DNA of the CDR3: TGTGCCAGCAGAGACTTAGACAGGGGTTTTGGCGAGCAGTACTTC. The encoded protein is CASRDLDRGFGEQYF.

The chain is built from TRBV7-2 and TRBJ2-1; D is unclear. V dropped 4 bases and J dropped 0 bases, with 16 bases sitting between them. Germline CDR1 SGHTA, CDR2 FQGNSA. This CDR3 contains 17 residues. The CDR3 region has the DNA TGTGCCAGCAGCTCGCGTCCCTGGCGGAGCTCCTACAATGAGCAGTTCTTC. This sequence encodes CASSSRPWRSSYNEQFF.

This sequence joins TRBV27 and TRBJ2-7; 8 bases are a match to TRBD1. Germline CDR1 is MNHEY and CDR2 is SMNVEV (reference sequence). The CDR3 runs to 12 residues. J lost 5 bases, V lost 8 bases, and 5 bases had no gene match. CDR3 sequence: CASGQGGNEQYF. In nucleotides, the CDR3 is TGTGCCAGCGGACAGGGCGGAAACGAGCAGTACTTC.

The chain is built from TRBV6-1 and TRBJ1-4; TRBD1 aligns across 8 bases. V trimming: 1 base; J trimming: 6 bases; junction bases outside the gene matches: 4. The CDR3 loop spans 15 amino acids. Germline V gives CDR1 MNHNS, CDR2 SASEGT. The DNA for the CDR3 is TGTGCCAGCAGTGAAGACAGGGGGTTATATGAAAAACTGTTTTTT. Its protein is CASSEDRGLYEKLFF.

The chain has TRBV28 and TRBJ2-7; 9 bases align to TRBD1. This CDR3 has 15 residues. The V gene's germline CDR1 is MDHEN and CDR2 SYDVKM. The junction had 7 bases not matched to a gene; V was cut back by 5 bases and J by 2 bases. CDR3 amino acids: CASSAPGTGTYEQYF. The CDR3 DNA follows: TGTGCCAGCAGTGCCCCGGGGACAGGGACCTACGAGCAGTACTTC.

The CDR3 DNA follows: TGCAGCGTTGAAGGGCGGGAGGGGACCTACAATGAGCAGTTCTTC. This sequence encodes CSVEGREGTYNEQFF. This chain connects TRBV29-1 to TRBJ2-1, with 9 bases that match TRBD2. J was trimmed by 2 bases and V by 1 base; bases with no gene match: 3. Germline CDR1 reads SQVTM; CDR2 reads ANQGSEA. The CDR3 runs to 15 residues.

The chain joins TRBV19 to TRBJ1-2; no clear D. Trimming removed 7 bases from V and 0 bases from J, with 12 bases in between. The germline gives CDR1 LNHDA, CDR2 SQIVND (reference sequence). The CDR3 has 14 residues. The CDR3, as DNA: TGTGCCAGTAACCGGAGGGAGACTAACTATGGCTACACCTTC. Protein sequence: CASNRRETNYGYTF.

The chain uses TRBV9 and TRBJ2-5; a weak D match, TRBD2 (6 bases). The CDR3 consists of 14 residues. Looked up from germline, CDR1 is SGDLS and CDR2 is YYNGEE. The V end lost 0 bases, the J end lost 5 bases, and 11 bases lay between the germline ends. This CDR3 reads CASSVGASVETQYF. CDR3 in DNA: TGTGCCAGCAGCGTAGGGGCTAGCGTGGAGACCCAGTACTTC.

This clone was recorded a few times. The V gene is TRBV27, the J gene TRBJ2-7; TRBD1 might be the D (5 bases). This CDR3 spans 13 amino acids. Trimming pared 6 bases from V and 3 bases from J, leaving 12 bases between. Looked up from germline, CDR1 is MNHEY and CDR2 is SMNVEV (reference sequence). In nucleotides, the CDR3 is TGTGCCAGCAGCCCCCGACAGTACTACGAGCAGTACTTC. Translation gives CASSPRQYYEQYF.

CDR3 in amino acids: CASRKSGTSYEQYF. Written as DNA, the CDR3 is TGCGCCAGCCGCAAAAGCGGGACCTCCTACGAGCAGTACTTC. The chain is built from TRBV5-1 and TRBJ2-7, with 7 bases lining up with TRBD2. Germline V gives CDR1 SGHRS, CDR2 YFSETQ. This CDR3 is 14 amino acids long. After removal of 7 bases from V and 0 bases from J, the junction contained 7 bases not matched to a gene. Drawing the rest from reference TRBV5-1 and TRBJ2-7, the complete variable domain is KAGVTQTPRYLIKTRGQQVTLSCSPISGHRSVSWYQQTPGQGLQFLFEYFSETQRNKGNFPGRFSGRQFSNSRSEMNVSTLELGDSALYLCASRKSGTSYEQYFGPGTRLTVT.